This paragraph reports one TCR beta chain. Sequencing of TCR beta, carried out with a high-throughput approach, was applied to CD8+ and CD4+ T cells from the blood. Healthy donors constituted the controls, which were matched for age and sex. TEMRA cells were enriched by FACS, and CD4+ and CD8+ T cells were negatively isolated. RNA was extracted with the RNeasy kit, and a quantity of about 0.45 to 1 ug was reverse transcribed using random hexamers. Coverage of TCR beta CDR3 amplification by immunoSEQ multiplex PCR extended to 54 Vbeta and 13 Jbeta. MiXCR was run by TCRdb on the immunoSEQ multiplex PCR reads, yielding one entry per CDR3 protein. The profile shows about 130,000 distinct CDR3 sequences, about 95% of them singletons. This entry is derived from a study of CD8 T cells in Susac syndrome. Sequencing used CD4+ T cells from PBMCs. This TCR was recovered from a human donor in good health.

In DNA, the CDR3 is TGCAGTGCTCTCGTCGTGGACAGGGGGTTGTACGAGCAGTACTTC. Its translation is CSALVVDRGLYEQYF. The J gene is TRBJ2-7, the V gene TRBV20-1; 10 positions agree with TRBD1. The V gene end was trimmed by 5 bases and the J gene end by 4 bases; junction bases not matched to a gene: 11. The CDR3 consists of 15 residues. CDR1 DFQATT and CDR2 SNEGSKA come from the germline V gene (reference sequence).